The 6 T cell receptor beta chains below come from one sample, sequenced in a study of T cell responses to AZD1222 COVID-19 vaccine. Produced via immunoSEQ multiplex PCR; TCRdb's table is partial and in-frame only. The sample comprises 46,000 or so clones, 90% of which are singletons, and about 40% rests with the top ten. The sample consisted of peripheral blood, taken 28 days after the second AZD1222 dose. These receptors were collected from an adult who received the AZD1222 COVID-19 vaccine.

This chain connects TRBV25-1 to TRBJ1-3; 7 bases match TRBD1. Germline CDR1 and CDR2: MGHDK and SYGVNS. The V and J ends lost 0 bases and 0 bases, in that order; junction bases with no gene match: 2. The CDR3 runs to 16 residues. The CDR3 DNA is TGTGCCAGCAGTGAATATTGGGACAGCTCTGGAAACACCATATATTTT. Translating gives CASSEYWDSSGNTIYF.

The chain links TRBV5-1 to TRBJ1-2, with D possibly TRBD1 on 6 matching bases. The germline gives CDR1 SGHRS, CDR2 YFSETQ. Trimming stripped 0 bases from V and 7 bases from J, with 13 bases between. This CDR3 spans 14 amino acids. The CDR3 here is CASSLAARDIGYTF. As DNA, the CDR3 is TGCGCCAGCAGCTTGGCCGCCAGGGACATTGGCTACACCTTC.

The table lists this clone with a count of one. CDR3 sequence (DNA): TGTGCCTGGAATCGCGGGCGGGGCCCCAATGAGCAGTTCTTC. This encodes CAWNRGRGPNEQFF. V usage is TRBV30 and J usage is TRBJ2-1; TRBD2 is a possible D gene (6 bases). V was cut by 4 bases and J by 6 bases, with 16 bases left in between. The length of the CDR3 is 14 residues. Germline lookup yields CDR1 GTSNPN and CDR2 SVGIG (reference sequence). Drawing the rest from reference TRBV30 and TRBJ2-1, the complete variable domain is SQTIHQWPATLVQPVGSPLSLECTVEGTSNPNLYWYRQAAGRGLQLLFYSVGIGQISSEVPQNLSASRPQDRQFILSSKKLLLSDSGFYLCAWNRGRGPNEQFFGPGTRLTVL.

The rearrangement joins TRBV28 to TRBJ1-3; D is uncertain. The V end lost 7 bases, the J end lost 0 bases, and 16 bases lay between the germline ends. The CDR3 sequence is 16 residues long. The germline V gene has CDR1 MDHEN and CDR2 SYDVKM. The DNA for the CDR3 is TGTGCCAGCATCCCCCGGCAGGCGAGCTCTGGAAACACCATATATTTT. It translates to CASIPRQASSGNTIYF.

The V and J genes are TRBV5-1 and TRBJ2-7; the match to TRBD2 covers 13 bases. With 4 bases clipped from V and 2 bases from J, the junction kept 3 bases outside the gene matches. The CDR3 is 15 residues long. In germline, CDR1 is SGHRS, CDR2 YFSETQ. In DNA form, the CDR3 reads TGCGCCAGCAGCGCGGGACTAGCGGGGCCCTACGAGCAGTACTTC. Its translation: CASSAGLAGPYEQYF.

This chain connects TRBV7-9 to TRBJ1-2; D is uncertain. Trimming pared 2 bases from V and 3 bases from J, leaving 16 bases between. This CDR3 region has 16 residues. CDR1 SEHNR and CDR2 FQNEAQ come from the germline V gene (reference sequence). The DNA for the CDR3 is TGTGCCAGCAGCTTAACTTCGGTAGGGCCGCACTATGGCTACACCTTC. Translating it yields CASSLTSVGPHYGYTF.